The next 5 T cell receptor beta chains were all read from a single sample in a study of blood T cell repertoires in COVID-19. Here immunoSEQ multiplex PCR was the method, and the copy in TCRdb shows in-frame clones only, minus some. The data show about 160,000 clones, approximately 83% seen once. Material for sequencing was peripheral blood. These receptors came from a woman older than 75 with active or convalescent COVID-19.

The table lists this clone with a few counts. The chain joins TRBV19 to TRBJ2-7; tentatively, D is TRBD1 (6 bases). In germline, CDR1 is LNHDA, CDR2 SQIVND (reference sequence). Trimming removed 1 base from V and 2 bases from J, with 12 bases in between. This CDR3 contains 15 residues. CDR3 nucleotide sequence: TGTGCCAGTAGTATAGTTGGGGGCCAAGCCTACGAGCAGTACTTC. Amino acids: CASSIVGGQAYEQYF.

The DNA of the CDR3 is TGTGCCAGCAGCCAAGGCCAGGGACAGGGTTATAGCAATCAGCCCCAGCATTTT. Its protein is CASSQGQGQGYSNQPQHF. This chain uses TRBV4-2 with TRBJ1-5; 9 bases are a match to TRBD1. Losses at the gene ends were 1 base for V and 0 bases for J; bases not matched to a gene: 7. The CDR3 contains 18 residues. CDR1 LGHNA and CDR2 YNFKEQ come from the germline V gene.

This clone is a singleton in its sample. The genes are TRBV25-1 and TRBJ1-6; 10 bases are a match to TRBD1. Unmatched junction bases numbered 11, after V lost 10 bases and J lost 14 bases. Germline V lookup: CDR1 MGHDK, CDR2 SYGVNS. There are 13 residues in the CDR3. The CDR3 sequence: CATAGQGKTSLHF. CDR3 nucleotides: TGTGCCACCGCGGGACAGGGGAAAACATCCCTCCACTTT. Drawing the rest from reference TRBV25-1 and TRBJ1-6, the complete variable domain is EADIYQTPRYLVIGTGKKITLECSQTMGHDKMYWYQQDPGMELHLIHYSYGVNSTEKGDLSSESTVSRIRTEHFPLTLESARPSHTSQYLCATAGQGKTSLHFGNGTRLTVT.

The rearrangement uses TRBV5-6 and TRBJ2-7; D possibly corresponds to TRBD1 (6 bases). The CDR3 spans 14 residues. From germline, CDR1 is SGHDT and CDR2 YYEEEE. Between the trimmed V and J ends, which lost 5 bases and 3 bases, there was a span of 15 bases. In DNA, the CDR3 is TGTGCCAGCAGGGGAACAGGGATAGGCTACGAGCAGTACTTC. Translation: CASRGTGIGYEQYF.

CDR3 coding DNA: TGTGCCAGCAGTGAACGAGGCGGGAACACTGAAGCTTTCTTT. This encodes CASSERGGNTEAFF. The genes are TRBV25-1 and TRBJ1-1; D gene ambiguous. This CDR3 is built from 14 residues. The germline CDR1 and CDR2 sequences are MGHDK and SYGVNS. With 2 bases removed from V and 1 base from J, the gap between germline ends came to 8 bases.